The rows below give T cell receptor beta chains drawn from one sample of a study of cytomegalovirus exposure and HLA in healthy donors. Measured with immunoSEQ multiplex PCR; TCRdb has only the in-frame clones, and not every one. The table has about 82,000 clones, around 70% seen once. The sequencing sample was made of PBMCs. These receptor sequences come from a man younger than 45 in good health and CMV-seropositive. CDR3s include the opening cysteine and the closing phenylalanine or tryptophan. A D gene is named only where the DNA matches it firmly. The size entry is marked missing in some rows and otherwise reads once, few, many or a size class.

TRBJ2-7	TRBV5-1	NA	NA	TGCGCCAGCAGCGGGGGGACAGCCTCCTACGAGCAGTACTTC	CASSGGTASYEQYF
TRBJ2-2	TRBV7-9	NA	NA	TGTGCCAGCAGCCCAAGGGGGGGTCCCGGGGAGCTGTTTTTT	CASSPRGGPGELFF
TRBJ2-4	TRBV6-5	once	TRBD1	TGTGCCAGCAGCAGTGACAGGGCCGTTCAGTACTTC	CASSSDRAVQYF
TRBJ1-2	TRBV29-1	NA	NA	TGCAGCGTTGAACCAGTCACTAACTATGGCTACACCTTC	CSVEPVTNYGYTF
TRBJ1-4	TRBV28	NA	NA	TGTGCCAGCAGTTTGCCTCAGGGAAGGGGTAATGAAAAACTGTTTTTT	CASSLPQGRGNEKLFF
TRBJ2-7	TRBV29-1	NA	TRBD2	TGCAGCGTTGAACCCAGCGGGAGTCCCCACGAGCAGTACTTC	CSVEPSGSPHEQYF
TRBJ1-5	TRBV19	NA	TRBD1	TGTGCCAGTAGTCTCATCCGGGACAGGGCGGGGAATCAGCCCCAGCATTTT	CASSLIRDRAGNQPQHF
TRBJ2-7	TRBV4-1	NA	NA	TGCGCCAGCAGCGGCACAGGGACCGGGGAGCAGTACTTC	CASSGTGTGEQYF
TRBJ2-7	TRBV5-1	NA	NA	TGCGCCAGCAGCTTGAGGGGGGGCGCCTACGAGCAGTACTTC	CASSLRGGAYEQYF
TRBJ2-1	TRBV2	NA	TRBD2	TGTGCCAGCATAGGGACTAGCGGGGTAAATGAGCAGTTCTTC	CASIGTSGVNEQFF
TRBJ2-1	TRBV6-5	NA	NA	TGTGCCAGCAGTTACAGTTCGGGCTCCTACAATGAGCAGTTCTTC	CASSYSSGSYNEQFF
TRBJ2-1	TRBV9	NA	TRBD2	TGTGCCAGCAGCGGGGGACTAGCGGGGGTGAATGAGCAGTTCTTC	CASSGGLAGVNEQFF
TRBJ1-3	TRBV11-2	few	NA	TGTGCCAGCAGCCCCTTGAGAGGGGGACCTGGAAACACCATATATTTT	CASSPLRGGPGNTIYF
TRBJ1-3	TRBV5-1	NA	NA	TGCGCCAGCAGCTTGCGGACAGTGGCAGAGGGAAACACCATATATTTT	CASSLRTVAEGNTIYF
TRBJ2-7	TRBV28	NA	NA	TGTGCCAGCGGAATGGAGGACCGCTACGAGCAGTACTTC	CASGMEDRYEQYF
TRBJ1-1	TRBV6-5	NA	NA	TGTGCCAGCAGTTACTCGAGCGTATTGAACACTGAAGCTTTCTTT	CASSYSSVLNTEAFF
TRBJ1-1	TRBV5-1	NA	TRBD1	TGCGCCAGCAGCTCCCAGGGGGGCACTGAAGCTTTCTTT	CASSSQGGTEAFF
TRBJ1-5	TRBV5-8	NA	TRBD1	TGTGCCAGCAGCCGGACAGGGGGGTATAGCAATCAGCCCCAGCATTTT	CASSRTGGYSNQPQHF
TRBJ2-6	TRBV5-1	NA	TRBD1	TGCGCCAGCAAGGGACAGTCCTCCTCTGGGGCCAACGTCCTGACTTTC	CASKGQSSSGANVLTF
TRBJ1-2	TRBV29-1	NA	NA	TGCAGCGTTGGGGAGGCGCAGGCGAGGAGTGGCTACCCCTTC	CSVGEAQARSGYPF
TRBJ2-1	TRBV5-1	NA	TRBD1	TGCGCCAGCAGCTTAAGCCTAGAGGGACAGGGTGAGCAGTTCTTC	CASSLSLEGQGEQFF
TRBJ2-2	TRBV29-1	NA	TRBD1	TGCAGCGTTGAGGATGGACAGGGGACCACCGGGGAGCTGTTTTTT	CSVEDGQGTTGELFF
TRBJ1-3	TRBV6-5	NA	NA	TGTGCCAGCAGTTTTGCGCAAAGCTCTGGAAACACCATATATTTT	CASSFAQSSGNTIYF
TRBJ2-5	TRBV5-1	once	TRBD2	TGCGCCAGCAGCTTGGGCCCGACTAGCGGGCAAGAGACCCAGTACTTC	CASSLGPTSGQETQYF
TRBJ2-1	TRBV12-5	NA	NA	TGTGCTAGTGGTTTCGATGGGGATCGAGGGTTCAATGAGCAGTTCTTC	CASGFDGDRGFNEQFF
TRBJ1-4	TRBV11-3	NA	NA	TGTGCCAGCAGCTTTATCACAGGAATATCGGATGAAAAACTGTTTTTT	CASSFITGISDEKLFF
TRBJ2-1	TRBV10-3	few	NA	TGTGCCACCACTATTAACACCCCGAGCTCCTACAATGAGCAGTTCTTC	CATTINTPSSYNEQFF
TRBJ1-1	TRBV5-4	NA	NA	TGTGCCAGCACCTTACAAGTGAATCAGGGGACTGAAGCTTTCTTT	CASTLQVNQGTEAFF
TRBJ1-1	TRBV19	NA	TRBD1	TGTGCCAGTTCCAGAGGGACAGGGGGCGCGAACACTGAAGCTTTCTTT	CASSRGTGGANTEAFF
TRBJ2-7	TRBV6-5	NA	TRBD2	TGTGCCAGCAGTTACTCGGGGGGGACTAGCGGAATCTTTTTC	CASSYSGGTSGIFF
TRBJ1-2	TRBV4-1	NA	NA	TGCGCCAGCAGCACGAGCGGGACCGCCAGATATGGCTACACCTTC	CASSTSGTARYGYTF
TRBJ1-4	TRBV25-1	NA	NA	TGTGCCAGCAGTGAGTCGTCCGGAATTATTCAGGCTAATGAAAAACTGTTTTTT	CASSESSGIIQANEKLFF
TRBJ1-1	TRBV5-1	few	NA	TGCGCCAGCAGCTCCCAAAGTCGGGAAACTGAAGCTTTCTTT	CASSSQSRETEAFF
TRBJ2-3	TRBV6-4	NA	NA	TGTGCCAGCAGTCAAAACGGCAGGGGACCAGATACGCAGTATTTT	CASSQNGRGPDTQYF
TRBJ2-3	TRBV5-1	NA	TRBD2	TGCGCCAGCAGCCCCTGGACTAGCGGCACAGATACGCAGTATTTT	CASSPWTSGTDTQYF
TRBJ1-2	TRBV29-1	NA	TRBD1	TGCAGCGCCAGAGTTCAGACAGGGGGCGAGCATGGCTACACCTTC	CSARVQTGGEHGYTF
TRBJ1-2	TRBV5-6	NA	NA	TGTGCCAGCAGCTTGGAAACAGGGAAAGGCTACCCCTTC	CASSLETGKGYPF
TRBJ1-1	TRBV19	NA	TRBD1	TGTGCCAGTAGCTGGGTCACAGGGGCCACTGAAGCTTTCTTT	CASSWVTGATEAFF
TRBJ2-2	TRBV27	NA	TRBD2	TGTGCCAGCAGTTTGCTAGCGGGGTCGAACACCGGGGAGCTGTTTTTT	CASSLLAGSNTGELFF
TRBJ1-3	TRBV6-1	NA	TRBD1	TGTGCCAGCAGCAAGACAGGGGGAACTGGAAACACCATATATTTT	CASSKTGGTGNTIYF
TRBJ2-7	TRBV7-3	NA	NA	TGTGCCAGCAGCTTACGTTACGAGCAGTACTTC	CASSLRYEQYF
TRBJ2-2	TRBV9	few	TRBD2	TGTGCCAGCAGCGTAACCAGCGGGGGGGCCACCGGGGAGCTGTTTTTT	CASSVTSGGATGELFF
TRBJ1-2	TRBV4-1	NA	TRBD1	TGCGCCAGCAGCCCGGGACAGGGGGACTATGGCTACACCTTC	CASSPGQGDYGYTF
TRBJ2-1	TRBV29-1	NA	TRBD2	TGCAGCGTCTCCCGGACTAGCGGATACAATGAGCAGTTCTTC	CSVSRTSGYNEQFF
TRBJ2-1	TRBV5-1	NA	NA	TGCGCCAGCAGCTTGGAACAGGTAGACAATGAGCAGTTCTTC	CASSLEQVDNEQFF
TRBJ2-1	TRBV19	NA	TRBD1	TGTGCCAGTAGTATACGACAGGGCTACAATGAGCAGTTCTTC	CASSIRQGYNEQFF
TRBJ2-7	TRBV28	NA	TRBD2	TGTGCCAGCAGTTTAAATGGCGTTAGCGGGGGAAGCTCCTACGAGCAGTACTTC	CASSLNGVSGGSSYEQYF
TRBJ1-1	TRBV28	NA	NA	TGTGCCAGCAGTCCCGGCCGGGGTAGGACTGAAGCTTTCTTT	CASSPGRGRTEAFF
TRBJ2-2	TRBV29-1	NA	TRBD1	TGCAGCTCTGGGCAGGGGGTAACCGGGGAGCTGTTTTTT	CSSGQGVTGELFF
TRBJ2-1	TRBV14	NA	NA	TGTGCCAGCAGCCAAGGGGTGTACGGACTCTTCGAGCAGTTCTTC	CASSQGVYGLFEQFF
TRBJ2-7	TRBV4-2	few	NA	TGTGCCAGCAGCGTAGGGCAGGGTCCCTACGAGCAGTACTTC	CASSVGQGPYEQYF
TRBJ2-7	TRBV9	NA	NA	TGTGCCAGCAGCGTAGCCGGGAACCCCTACGAGCAGTACTTC	CASSVAGNPYEQYF
TRBJ2-5	TRBV7-9	NA	TRBD2	TGTGCCAGCAGCCCGAGAGGGGGACTAGCACTGGGGATGGAGACCCAGTACTTC	CASSPRGGLALGMETQYF
TRBJ1-1	TRBV25-1	NA	NA	TGTGCCAGCCGTCAGATGTGGGCCACTGAAGCTTTCTTT	CASRQMWATEAFF
TRBJ1-5	TRBV7-8	NA	TRBD1	TGTGCCAGCAGCCGAACCAGGGGGCCCGGCAATCAGCCCCAGCATTTT	CASSRTRGPGNQPQHF